This T cell receptor (beta chain) was recovered during a study of cytomegalovirus exposure and HLA in healthy donors (dated by TCRdb to 2015 to 2018). General notes on the study: According to a later analysis, one platform produced both the 100 to 150 validation repertoires and the roughly 660 repertoires of the first cohort. The study aimed to test whether signatures of past pathogen exposure could be identified by cataloging public T cell receptors. Along with the approximately 650-subject first cohort, a separate validation cohort of over a hundred different subjects was used. To predict cytomegalovirus infection status, the study brought together high-throughput TCR immunosequencing, statistical association of individual TCRs with disease status, and machine learning. The study at large found these results: It was suggested by the authors that the approach could potentially be generalized to other disease states and immunological phenotypes. All 130 or so repertoires were used to score co-occurrence in the validation cohort in a later analysis, because that analysis had no HLA typing for the cohort. Subsequent analysis determined that TCRs grouped into clusters in the first cohort also showed a tendency toward co-occurrence across the 130 or so validation repertoires, and approximately 93% of cluster scores exceeded 0. Most TCR sequences were seen in very few donors, while some public TCRs were found in many individuals. A total of 150 to 200 TCR beta chains were listed by the study as associated with cytomegalovirus. Cytomegalovirus status was reported to be diagnosed by the classifier with high specificity and sensitivity in both the original and validation cohorts. In vitro tests confirmed that a few of the cytomegalovirus-associated TCR beta chains recognize cytomegalovirus antigens.

Separate from the approximately 670-subject first cohort, the validation cohort of 90 to 150 subjects was the group to which the donors belonged. A word on this clone: No antigen is known for it. Base qualities are not at hand, and no much larger clone is one base apart.

The CDR3 numbers 16 residues from cysteine through phenylalanine. Just the 48-base CDR3 DNA is kept, in frame starting at base 1. V loses 4 bases of germline sequence and J loses 3 bases, and the interval between the two ends is 15 bases. As encoded in the germline V gene, CDR1 is SGHDN while CDR2 is FVKESK. Library preparation employed the immunoSEQ multiplex PCR assay. The paper's processing steps were these. A statistical classification framework was built for diagnosing cytomegalovirus status from the catalog of TCR beta chain sequences. TCRdb mirrors the immuneACCESS table, restricted to in-frame sequences. Some clones are absent from its copies; in checked studies, under half trace to an unresolved V gene, and the reason for the others is unknown. V, J and clone size reflect that table, while D and trimming were determined from the DNA. Here the sample has over 200,000 clones; 75% to 90% occur a single time. 4.5% to 6% of the sample goes to the ten largest clones.

The source material was PBMCs. The receptor comes from a woman under 30 in good health and CMV-seronegative. The V gene is TRBV14 and the J gene is TRBJ1-4, with TRBD1 perhaps the D gene, on 5 matching bases. The DNA sequence follows: TGTGCCAGCAGCCTTGGACCCCAGGGAGCTAATGAAAAACTGTTTTTT. It translates to CASSLGPQGANEKLFF.